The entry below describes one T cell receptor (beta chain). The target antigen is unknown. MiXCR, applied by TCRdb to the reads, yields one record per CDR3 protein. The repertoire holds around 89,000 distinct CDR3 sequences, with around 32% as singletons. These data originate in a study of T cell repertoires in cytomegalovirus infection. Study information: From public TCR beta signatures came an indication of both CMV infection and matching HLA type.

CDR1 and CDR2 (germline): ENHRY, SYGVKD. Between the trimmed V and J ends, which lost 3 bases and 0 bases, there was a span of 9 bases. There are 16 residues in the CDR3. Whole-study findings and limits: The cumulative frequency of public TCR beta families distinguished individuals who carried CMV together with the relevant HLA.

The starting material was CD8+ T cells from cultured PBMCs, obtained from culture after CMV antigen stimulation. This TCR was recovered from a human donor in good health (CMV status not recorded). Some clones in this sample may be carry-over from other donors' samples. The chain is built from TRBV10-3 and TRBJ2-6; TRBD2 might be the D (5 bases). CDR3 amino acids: CAISEEGDSGANVLTF. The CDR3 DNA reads TGTGCCATCAGTGAAGAGGGAGACTCTGGGGCCAACGTCCTGACTTTC.